This T cell receptor beta chain is from a study of graft-versus-host responses after intestinal transplantation. Study in general: All recipients were given anti-thymocyte globulin induction, and tacrolimus and steroids were then administered for around three years.

The table came from immunoSEQ multiplex PCR; TCRdb's copy has only in-frame clones and leaves some out. The repertoire holds about 120,000 clones, with 90% to 95% as singletons. As concerns this clone: The antigen remains unidentified.

The germline V and J ends were trimmed by 1 base and 6 bases, with 9 bases remaining between them. Germline CDR1 reads SGHAT; CDR2 reads FQNNGV. CDR3 length: 13 residues. Whole-study results and caveats: Analysis identified GvH clones in recipient marrow, with some appearing first in ileum or blood.

The gene calls are TRBV11-2 and TRBJ1-2; perhaps TRBD1 as D (5 bases). This receptor was obtained from a human donor who received an intestinal transplant. The sample was unstimulated CD8+ T cells sorted from spleen or lymph node cells, taken before intestinal transplant. This CDR3 is CASSLAGTHGYTF. In nucleotides, the CDR3 is TGTGCCAGCAGCTTAGCCGGGACGCATGGCTACACCTTC.